The 21 T cell receptor beta chains in this list originate from one sample, sequenced in a study of early T cells in non-severe SARS-CoV-2 infection. A single record per CDR3 protein comes from TCRdb applying MiXCR to the 5' RACE reads. The sample lists tens of thousands of distinct CDR3 sequences; about 13% were seen once. The specimen sequenced was whole blood. Receptors were obtained from an adult who was a healthcare worker with PCR-confirmed SARS-CoV-2 infection or an uninfected control (not recorded which).

This clonotype has a handful of counts. At one end the junction does not follow the germline gene, possibly because of a read error. This chain joins TRBV12-3 or TRBV12-4 and TRBJ2-5; 9 nucleotides agree with TRBD2. The CDR3 contains 14 residues. The CDR3 DNA is TGTGCCAGCAGTGTAGCGGGGGTTCAAGAGACCCAGTACTTC. It is translated as CASSVAGVQETQYF.

This clonotype came up many times. The gene calls are TRBV5-1 and TRBJ2-7, with TRBD2 matching over 13 bases. V shed 4 bases, J shed 6 bases, and the junction held 7 bases outside the gene matches. Per germline, CDR1 SGHRS and CDR2 YFSETQ. The CDR3 consists of 15 residues. In DNA form, the CDR3 reads TGCGCCAGCAGCCCAACTAGCGGGAGGGCGGGCGAGCAGTACTTC. Its protein is CASSPTSGRAGEQYF.

This clonotype was counted a few times. The chain is built from TRBV15 and TRBJ1-3; perhaps TRBD1 as D (5 bases). The CDR3 runs to 15 residues. Trimming pared 1 base from V and 6 bases from J, leaving 13 bases between. CDR1 and CDR2 from the germline V gene are LNHNV and YYDKDF (reference sequence). This chain's CDR3 is CATSRGTGTLNTIYF. DNA of the CDR3: TGTGCCACCAGCAGAGGAACCGGGACCTTAAACACCATATATTTT.

This clonotype was observed many times. The chain links TRBV20-1 to TRBJ2-5, with a tentative D call TRBD1 (6 bases). Germline values: CDR1 DFQATT, CDR2 SNEGSKA (reference sequence). The CDR3 is 14 amino acids. Trimming cost V 1 base and J 4 bases, with 13 bases left between them. This CDR3 reads CSARGNDRSETQYF. The CDR3 DNA is TGCAGTGCTAGAGGGAACGACAGGTCAGAGACCCAGTACTTC.

The chain has TRBV12-3 or TRBV12-4 and TRBJ2-5; maybe TRBD2 (5 bases). The CDR3 loop spans 14 amino acids. Trimming shortened V by 5 bases and J by 5 bases, and 15 bases separated the two germline ends. The CDR3 DNA sequence: TGTGCCAGCAGTCCCTCGAGGGTTTTGGAGACCCAGTACTTC. As protein: CASSPSRVLETQYF.

The V and J genes are TRBV20-1 and TRBJ2-1; 11 nucleotides match TRBD2. Per germline, CDR1 DFQATT and CDR2 SNEGSKA (reference sequence). V was pared by 3 bases and J by 4 bases, with 8 bases of the junction left unmatched. CDR3 length: 16 amino acids. The CDR3: CSARELAGGVYNEQFF. The CDR3 bases are TGCAGTGCTAGGGAATTAGCGGGAGGGGTATACAATGAGCAGTTCTTC.

This clonotype was seen more than once but under ten times. The rearrangement links TRBV11-2 to TRBJ2-1; 8 bases are shared with TRBD1. CDR1 and CDR2 (germline): SGHAT, FQNNGV. With 3 bases clipped from V and 2 bases from J, the junction kept 9 bases outside the gene matches. The CDR3 has 17 amino acids. The CDR3 here is CASSFDPGQATYNEQFF. DNA for the CDR3: TGTGCCAGCAGCTTTGATCCGGGACAGGCCACCTACAATGAGCAGTTCTTC.

The chain is built from TRBV7-9 and TRBJ2-3; D unclear. V shed 5 bases and J shed 6 bases, with 9 bases lying between them. From germline, CDR1 is SEHNR and CDR2 FQNEAQ (reference sequence). This CDR3 comprises 12 residues. Here the CDR3 reads CASSEPRDTQYF. In nucleotides, the CDR3 is TGTGCCAGCAGCGAACCTAGGGATACGCAGTATTTT.

This chain uses TRBV28 with TRBJ2-7, with TRBD2 matching 11 bases. Per the germline V gene, CDR1 is MDHEN and CDR2 is SYDVKM. This CDR3 comprises 15 residues. V lost 2 bases, J lost 4 bases, and 4 bases stayed unmatched. CDR3 DNA: TGTGCCAGCAGTTTACTAGCGGGAGGACCTTACGAGCAGTACTTC. This translates into CASSLLAGGPYEQYF.

This clonotype appeared many times. The chain combines TRBV28 with TRBJ2-2, with D possibly matching TRBD1 (5 bases). Trimming removed 6 bases from V and 1 base from J, with 15 bases in between. CDR3 length: 16 amino acids. CDR1 is MDHEN, CDR2 SYDVKM, per germline. The CDR3 spells CASSPSPGQNTGELFF. The CDR3 DNA reads as TGTGCCAGCAGCCCCAGCCCCGGACAGAACACCGGGGAGCTGTTTTTT.

This clonotype was seen at least ten times. The chain employs TRBV4-3 and TRBJ2-7, with 8 bases fitting TRBD1. V shed 1 base, J shed 5 bases, and the junction held 4 bases outside the gene matches. This CDR3 has 14 residues. The germline V gene has CDR1 LGHNA and CDR2 YSLEER. In DNA, the CDR3 is TGCGCCAGCAGCCAAGGGACAGGGTTAGACGAGCAGTACTTC. Amino acids: CASSQGTGLDEQYF.

This clonotype was seen only a few times. The chain joins TRBV6-2 or TRBV6-3 to TRBJ1-1; tentatively, D is TRBD1 (6 bases). Trimming removed 2 bases from V and 10 bases from J, with 20 bases in between. Germline V gives CDR1 MNHEY, CDR2 SVGEGT. The CDR3 totals 15 residues. The CDR3 region has the DNA TGTGCCAGCAGTTACCTGGGCCAGGGGTTCGGCGGAGCTTTCTTT. It encodes CASSYLGQGFGGAFF.

For the CDR3, the DNA is TGTGCCACCAGGACAGGGGGAAAGGGTTACGAGCAGTACTTC. Encoded protein: CATRTGGKGYEQYF. The chain carries TRBV27 and TRBJ2-7, with 10 positions matching TRBD1. CDR1 is MNHEY and CDR2 is SMNVEV in the germline V gene (reference sequence). The trim removed 10 bases at V and 4 bases at J, leaving 10 bases unmatched. The CDR3 consists of 14 residues.

This clonotype has just a few counts. CDR3 DNA sequence: TGTGCCAGCAGCCCTGGACAGGGAAACACCATATATTTT. It translates to CASSPGQGNTIYF. The chain is built from TRBV28 and TRBJ1-3, with D possibly TRBD1 on 6 matching bases. This CDR3 region has 13 residues. Trimming took off 6 bases at V and 4 bases at J, with 10 bases between the two ends. Germline CDR1 and CDR2: MDHEN and SYDVKM.

The J gene is TRBJ2-1, the V gene TRBV12-3 or TRBV12-4; 12 positions agree with TRBD1. CDR3 length: 16 residues. V shed 7 bases, J shed 7 bases, and the junction held 11 bases outside the gene matches. CDR3 residues: CASTSGDRGLFNEQFF. Here the CDR3 DNA reads TGTGCCAGCACCAGCGGGGACAGGGGGCTCTTTAATGAGCAGTTCTTC.

CDR3 in DNA: TGCAGTGCTAGACTCGGGGGCGGAAAGACCCAGTACTTC. Protein product: CSARLGGGKTQYF. The rearrangement links TRBV20-1 to TRBJ2-5, with D possibly called TRBD1 or TRBD2 (6 bases each). The CDR3 contains 13 residues. Germline values: CDR1 DFQATT, CDR2 SNEGSKA (reference sequence). Deletions cut 2 bases from V and 6 bases from J, with 13 bases between.

The table lists this clonotype with a count of one. With a much larger clone just one base away, this may be a read error. CDR3 in amino acids: CVSSPSGSGTGELFF. Here the CDR3 DNA reads TGTGTCAGCAGCCCTAGCGGGAGTGGCACCGGGGAGCTGTTTTTT. The chain is built from TRBV28 and TRBJ2-2; 10 nucleotides agree with TRBD2. Per the germline V gene, CDR1 is MDHEN and CDR2 is SYDVKM. The CDR3 loop spans 15 amino acids.

The chain combines TRBV7-9 with TRBJ1-6; D uncertain. Germline-derived CDR1 and CDR2 are SEHNR and FQNEAQ (reference sequence). The CDR3 covers 15 residues. The V end lost 5 bases, the J end lost 8 bases, and 16 bases lay between the germline ends. The chain's CDR3 is CASSLTSDGYSPLHF. In DNA, the CDR3 is TGTGCCAGCAGCCTGACGTCGGACGGATATTCACCCCTCCACTTT. The complete variable domain, with remaining parts taken from reference TRBV7-9 and TRBJ1-6, reads DTGVSQNPRHKITKRGQNVTFRCDPISEHNRLYWYRQTLGQGPEFLTYFQNEAQLEKSRLLSDRFSAERPKGSFSTLEIQRTEQGDSAMYLCASSLTSDGYSPLHFGNGTRLTVT.

The chain links TRBV6-2 or TRBV6-3 to TRBJ1-3; D unresolved. Germline V gives CDR1 MNHEY, CDR2 SVGEGT. V dropped 4 bases and J dropped 0 bases, with 10 bases sitting between them. The CDR3 length is 15 residues. The CDR3 DNA sequence: TGTGCCAGCAGTTGGGGTGGAAACTCTGGAAACACCATATATTTT. As protein: CASSWGGNSGNTIYF.

This clonotype was counted only a few times. The chain has TRBV11-2 and TRBJ2-4; D is perhaps TRBD1 or TRBD2 (5 bases each). The length of the CDR3 is 16 residues. V was trimmed by 1 base and J by 0 bases, leaving 10 bases between them. Looked up from germline, CDR1 is SGHAT and CDR2 is FQNNGV. The CDR3 loop reads CASSLGGTLAKNIQYF. In DNA form, the CDR3 reads TGTGCCAGCAGCTTAGGAGGGACGCTAGCCAAAAACATTCAGTACTTC.

The V gene is TRBV7-2, the J gene TRBJ2-3; TRBD1 aligns across 8 bases. V lost 4 bases and J lost 1; bases outside the gene matches: 4. CDR3 length: 15 residues. Germline V gene data show CDR1 as SGHTA and CDR2 as FQGNSA. The CDR3, as DNA: TGTGCCAGCAGCTCCAGGGGGCACGGCACAGATACGCAGTATTTT. Residues: CASSSRGHGTDTQYF. The full variable domain, its missing parts supplied by reference TRBV7-2 and TRBJ2-3, is GAGVSQSPSNKVTEKGKDVELRCDPISGHTALYWYRQSLGQGLEFLIYFQGNSAPDKSGLPSDRFSAERTGGSVSTLTIQRTQQEDSAVYLCASSSRGHGTDTQYFGPGTRLTVL.